The entry below describes one T cell receptor beta chain. Between the trimmed V and J ends, which lost 4 bases and 0 bases, there was a span of 7 bases. This CDR3 spans 14 amino acids. Germline assignment: CDR1 LGHNA and CDR2 YNFKEQ. The data derive from a study of blood T cell repertoires in COVID-19. Background on the study: COVID-19 samples, acute and convalescent, were from the United States, Italy and Spain. In each case, the material was cDNA or gDNA derived from T cells, B-cell-depleted T cells, or PBMCs.

The assay was immunoSEQ multiplex PCR, and TCRdb's table has in-frame clones only and misses some. The table has 200,000 to 250,000 clones, almost 90% seen once; the top ten hold about 16%. Participants spanned ages about 18 to 90 years and resided in 24 US areas. A COVID-19 case was met by exposed participants within 2 weeks before study entry. The chain combines TRBV4-2 with TRBJ1-3, with D unclear. This sequence originates from a man aged 25 to 40 who had been exposed to COVID-19. Material for sequencing was PBMCs or T cells enriched from blood (not recorded which). The DNA of the CDR3 is TGTGCCAGCAGCCGAGGCCCCTCTGGAAACACCATATATTTT. Amino acid sequence: CASSRGPSGNTIYF.